These T cell receptor beta chains were read from a single sample in a study of blood T cell repertoires in COVID-19. Using immunoSEQ multiplex PCR, the repertoire was profiled, and TCRdb retains in-frame clones only, with some absent. The repertoire holds some 200,000 clones, with 84% as singletons. The sequenced sample consisted of peripheral blood. The receptors stem from an elderly woman with active or convalescent COVID-19. CDR3s include the opening cysteine and the closing phenylalanine or tryptophan. Fields, in order: D gene, V gene, clone size, J gene, CDR3 protein, CDR3 DNA. D genes are given only for firm matches. A clone size is listed for some rows: how often the clone was seen (once, few, many), or a class if it is expanded.

NA,TRBV7-2,few,TRBJ2-3,CASSTRQADTQYF,TGTGCCAGCAGCACCAGACAGGCAGATACGCAGTATTTT
TRBD2,TRBV7-2,NA,TRBJ2-1,CASSLSSGSSYNEQFF,TGTGCCAGCAGCTTAAGTAGCGGGAGCTCCTACAATGAGCAGTTCTTC
NA,TRBV19,NA,TRBJ1-2,CASSITGNYGYTF,TGTGCCAGTAGTATAACAGGGAACTATGGCTACACCTTC
NA,TRBV15,NA,TRBJ1-3,CATSSLFLQGGSGNTIYF,TGTGCCACCAGCAGTCTGTTTTTGCAGGGAGGTTCTGGAAACACCATATATTTT
TRBD1,TRBV5-1,once,TRBJ1-1,CASSASGQEAFF,TGCGCCAGCAGCGCGTCGGGACAGGAAGCTTTCTTT
TRBD2,TRBV6-2/TRBV6-3,NA,TRBJ2-5,CASSYSRLAGDKETQYF,TGTGCCAGCAGTTACTCTCGACTAGCGGGAGATAAAGAGACCCAGTACTTC
NA,TRBV5-1,NA,TRBJ2-3,CASSSARADTQYF,TGCGCCAGCAGCTCCGCCAGGGCAGATACGCAGTATTTT
NA,TRBV15,NA,TRBJ1-1,CATSRDSGTPKRNTEAFF,TGTGCCACCAGCAGAGATAGCGGGACACCAAAGCGAAACACTGAAGCTTTCTTT
NA,TRBV5-4,NA,TRBJ2-6,CASSLSAGANVLTF,TGTGCCAGCAGCTTGAGTGCGGGGGCCAACGTCCTGACTTTC
TRBD1,TRBV5-1,NA,TRBJ1-5,CASSTGTENQPQHF,TGCGCCAGCAGTACCGGGACAGAGAATCAGCCCCAGCATTTT
TRBD2,TRBV7-2,once,TRBJ2-3,CASSLDGGTPQYF,TGTGCCAGCAGCTTAGACGGGGGGACGCCGCAGTATTTT
NA,TRBV7-8,NA,TRBJ2-7,CASSLASGLLAYEQYF,TGTGCCAGCAGCTTAGCCTCTGGACTCCTAGCCTACGAGCAGTACTTC
NA,TRBV12-5,once,TRBJ1-4,CASGSGDNEKLFF,TGTGCTAGTGGTTCCGGGGATAATGAAAAACTGTTTTTT
NA,TRBV28,NA,TRBJ1-1,CASSTTITEAFF,TGTGCCAGCAGCACTACAATCACTGAAGCTTTCTTT
NA,TRBV14,NA,TRBJ1-4,CASSQVVAAYEKLFF,TGTGCCAGCAGCCAAGTCGTAGCGGCGTACGAAAAACTGTTTTTT
NA,TRBV6-1,NA,TRBJ1-5,CASSEGQRQPQHF,TGTGCCAGCAGTGAAGGACAGAGGCAGCCCCAGCATTTT
NA,TRBV24-1,NA,TRBJ2-3,CATSDRGGYTDTQYF,TGTGCCACCAGTGATAGGGGGGGGTACACAGATACGCAGTATTTT
NA,TRBV19,NA,TRBJ2-1,CASSGWASSTYNEQFF,TGTGCCAGTAGTGGATGGGCTTCCTCCACTTACAATGAGCAGTTCTTC
TRBD1,TRBV5-4,NA,TRBJ1-1,CASSLARGHTEAFF,TGTGCCAGCAGCTTGGCCAGGGGGCACACTGAAGCTTTCTTT
NA,TRBV5-7,NA,TRBJ2-3,CASSVSASTDTQYF,TGTGCCAGCAGCGTTAGCGCGAGCACAGATACGCAGTATTTT
TRBD1,TRBV27,NA,TRBJ2-1,CASKTRDRGYNEQFF,TGTGCCAGCAAAACCCGGGACAGGGGATACAATGAGCAGTTCTTC
NA,TRBV18,NA,TRBJ1-1,CASSMTRNTEAFF,TGTGCCAGCTCCATGACACGAAACACTGAAGCTTTCTTT
NA,TRBV12-3/TRBV12-4,NA,TRBJ2-7,CASSHSVRDNTYF,TGTGCCAGCAGCCACAGCGTTCGGGACAACACGTACTTC
TRBD1,TRBV18,once,TRBJ1-1,CASSNRDRSRVEDPEAFF,TGTGCCAGCTCTAACCGGGACAGGTCACGAGTTGAGGATCCTGAAGCTTTCTTT
NA,TRBV2,NA,TRBJ1-1,CATKGENTEAFF,TGTGCCACCAAAGGGGAGAACACTGAAGCTTTCTTT
NA,TRBV5-6,once,TRBJ2-3,CASSFPSPDTQYF,TGTGCCAGCAGCTTTCCTAGCCCAGATACGCAGTATTTT
TRBD1,TRBV15,NA,TRBJ2-7,CATSLTGVPREQYF,TGTGCCACCAGCTTAACAGGGGTCCCAAGGGAGCAGTACTTC
NA,TRBV12-3/TRBV12-4,NA,TRBJ2-2,CASSLRVAGELFF,TGTGCCAGCTCCCTGAGGGTGGCCGGGGAGCTGTTTTTT
NA,TRBV4-2,NA,TRBJ1-6,CASSQDDRTDSPLHF,TGTGCCAGCAGCCAAGATGACCGCACAGATTCACCCCTCCACTTT
TRBD1,TRBV5-8,NA,TRBJ1-2,CASSLEQGVGGYTF,TGTGCCAGCAGCTTGGAACAGGGGGTAGGAGGCTACACCTTC
NA,TRBV28,few,TRBJ2-7,CAVGRSYYEQYF,TGTGCCGTTGGCCGGAGCTACTACGAGCAGTACTTC
TRBD1,TRBV7-9,NA,TRBJ1-4,CASSWHRQGPNEKLFF,TGTGCCAGCAGCTGGCACCGACAGGGCCCAAATGAAAAACTGTTTTTT
TRBD1,TRBV2,NA,TRBJ2-7,CASRDRGYEQYF,TGTGCCAGCCGGGACAGGGGGTACGAGCAGTACTTC
NA,TRBV7-3,NA,TRBJ2-6,CAARGLSGANVLTF,TGTGCCGCTAGGGGCCTCTCTGGGGCCAACGTCCTGACTTTC
NA,TRBV7-2,NA,TRBJ1-3,CASNPRGSPGNTIYF,TGTGCCAGCAATCCGAGGGGGAGTCCTGGAAACACCATATATTTT
TRBD2,TRBV6-2/TRBV6-3,once,TRBJ2-7,CASSYRGLAGGLHEQYF,TGTGCCAGCAGTTACCGTGGACTAGCGGGAGGTCTACACGAGCAGTACTTC
NA,TRBV6-2/TRBV6-3,NA,TRBJ2-7,CASSYTGKSSYEQYF,TGTGCCAGCAGTTACACAGGGAAGAGCTCCTACGAGCAGTACTTC
NA,TRBV12-5,few,TRBJ2-5,CASGLAPGETQYF,TGTGCTAGTGGTTTGGCCCCCGGGGAGACCCAGTACTTC
NA,TRBV11-1,NA,TRBJ1-6,CASSLNGGSYNSPLHF,TGTGCCAGCAGCTTAAACGGGGGCTCCTATAATTCACCCCTCCACTTT
TRBD2,TRBV7-3,NA,TRBJ2-5,CASSQTPGTSMETQYF,TGTGCCAGCAGTCAGACCCCCGGGACTAGCATGGAGACCCAGTACTTC
NA,TRBV19,NA,TRBJ1-3,CASSIGGRAGNTIYF,TGTGCCAGTAGTATTGGGGGCAGGGCTGGAAACACCATATATTTT
NA,TRBV5-1,NA,TRBJ1-2,CASSLIDTNYGYTF,TGCGCCAGCAGCCTAATCGACACTAACTATGGCTACACCTTC
NA,TRBV7-3,NA,TRBJ1-5,CASSLKFIGGVAIPCAVANQPQHF,TGTGCCAGCAGCTTAAAGTTTATAGGGGGAGTAGCAATTCCCTGTGCGGTAGCCAATCAGCCCCAGCATTTT
TRBD1,TRBV7-9,NA,TRBJ1-5,CASSLVVGDRYSNQPQHF,TGTGCCAGCAGCTTAGTGGTTGGGGACAGATATAGCAATCAGCCCCAGCATTTT
NA,TRBV30,NA,TRBJ2-1,CAWSEGTQLYNEQFF,TGTGCCTGGAGTGAGGGGACACAACTATACAATGAGCAGTTCTTC
NA,TRBV3-1/TRBV3-2,NA,TRBJ2-7,CASSSSYEQYF,TGTGCCAGCAGCTCCAGTTACGAGCAGTACTTC
TRBD1,TRBV6-5,once,TRBJ1-2,CAGSTRRTGNYGYTF,TGTGCCGGCAGTACCCGAAGGACAGGGAACTATGGCTACACCTTC
NA,TRBV25-1,NA,TRBJ2-5,CASSEYGVPQETQYF,TGTGCCAGCAGTGAATACGGGGTCCCCCAAGAGACCCAGTACTTC
NA,TRBV5-1,NA,TRBJ1-6,CASSNRDNYNSPLHF,TGCGCCAGCAGCAATCGGGACAACTATAATTCACCCCTCCACTTT
TRBD1,TRBV5-1,NA,TRBJ2-2,CASSSGTGRAGELFF,TGCGCCAGCAGCTCCGGGACAGGGAGGGCCGGGGAGCTGTTTTTT